The subject of this entry is one T cell receptor beta chain. Its antigen is undetermined. These data originate in a study of T cell responses to AZD1222 COVID-19 vaccine. General study findings and limits: The CD4 TCRs associated with vaccination extended across spike and predominated at 160-218 and 743-854. As reported, nearly half of all spike-specific TCRs target variant regions that are unmutated.

Libraries were prepared by immunoSEQ multiplex PCR; TCRdb keeps only in-frame clonotypes and omits some of them. The table shows more than 140,000 clones, with under 95% occurring only once. The origin of this receptor is an adult in good health. The input for sequencing was peripheral blood, taken on day 0 of AZD1222 vaccination.

The CDR3 spells CASSPGQRYQPQHF. In DNA form, the CDR3 reads TGTGCCAGCAGTCCGGGACAGAGATATCAGCCCCAGCATTTT. The chain is built from TRBV28 and TRBJ1-5; TRBD1 matches at 7 bases. V gave up 5 bases and J gave up 5 bases; unmatched junction bases: 6. CDR1 is MDHEN and CDR2 is SYDVKM in the germline V gene. This CDR3 region has 14 residues.